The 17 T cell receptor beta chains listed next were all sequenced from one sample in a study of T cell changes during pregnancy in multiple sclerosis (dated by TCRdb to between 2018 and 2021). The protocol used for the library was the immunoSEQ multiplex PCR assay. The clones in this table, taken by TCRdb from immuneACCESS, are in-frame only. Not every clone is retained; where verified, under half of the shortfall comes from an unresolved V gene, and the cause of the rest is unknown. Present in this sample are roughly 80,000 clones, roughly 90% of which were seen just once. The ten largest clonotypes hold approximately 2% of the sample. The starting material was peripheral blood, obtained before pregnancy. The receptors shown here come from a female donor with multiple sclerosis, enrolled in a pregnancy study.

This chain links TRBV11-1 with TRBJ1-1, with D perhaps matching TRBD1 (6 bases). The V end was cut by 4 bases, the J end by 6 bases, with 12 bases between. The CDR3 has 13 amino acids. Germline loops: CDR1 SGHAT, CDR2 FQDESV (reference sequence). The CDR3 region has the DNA TGTGCCAGCAGCTGGGGGAGGGGGTCTGAAGCTTTCTTT. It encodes CASSWGRGSEAFF.

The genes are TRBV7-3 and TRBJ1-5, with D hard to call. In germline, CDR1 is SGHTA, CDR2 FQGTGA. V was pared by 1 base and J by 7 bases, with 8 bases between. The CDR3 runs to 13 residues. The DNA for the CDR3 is TGTGCCAGCAGCTTAAGCCCCGGGCAGCCCCAGCATTTT. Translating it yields CASSLSPGQPQHF.

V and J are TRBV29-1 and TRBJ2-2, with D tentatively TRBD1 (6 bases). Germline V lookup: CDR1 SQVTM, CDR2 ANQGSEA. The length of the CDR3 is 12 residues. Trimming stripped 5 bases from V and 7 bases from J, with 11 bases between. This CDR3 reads CSVTGSGGELFF. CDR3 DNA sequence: TGCAGCGTTACAGGGAGTGGCGGGGAGCTGTTTTTT.

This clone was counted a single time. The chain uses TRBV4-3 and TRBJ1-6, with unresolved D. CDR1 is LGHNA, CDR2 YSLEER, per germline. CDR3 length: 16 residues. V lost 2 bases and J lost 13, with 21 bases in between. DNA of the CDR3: TGCGCCAGCAGCCAATTTGGGGTTAGTTCCCCGGGGCCCCTCCACTTT. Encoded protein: CASSQFGVSSPGPLHF.

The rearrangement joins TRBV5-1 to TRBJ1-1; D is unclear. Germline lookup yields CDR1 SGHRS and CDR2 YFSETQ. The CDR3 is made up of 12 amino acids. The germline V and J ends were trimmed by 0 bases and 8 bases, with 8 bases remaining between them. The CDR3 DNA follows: TGCGCCAGCAGCTTGGGACATGAGGAAGCTTTCTTT. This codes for CASSLGHEEAFF.

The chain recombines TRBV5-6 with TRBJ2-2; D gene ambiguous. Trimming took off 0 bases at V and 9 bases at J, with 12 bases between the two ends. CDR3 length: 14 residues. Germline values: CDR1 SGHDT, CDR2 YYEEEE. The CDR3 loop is CASSLGRLDRELFF. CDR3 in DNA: TGTGCCAGCAGCTTGGGGCGTCTAGACCGGGAGCTGTTTTTT. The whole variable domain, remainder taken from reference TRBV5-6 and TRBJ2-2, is DAGVTQSPTHLIKTRGQQVTLRCSPKSGHDTVSWYQQALGQGPQFIFQYYEEEERQRGNFPDRFSGHQFPNYSSELNVNALLLGDSALYLCASSLGRLDRELFFGEGSRLTVL.

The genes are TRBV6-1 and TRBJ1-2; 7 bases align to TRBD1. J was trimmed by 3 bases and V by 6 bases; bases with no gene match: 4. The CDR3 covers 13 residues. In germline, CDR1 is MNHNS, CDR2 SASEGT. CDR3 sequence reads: CASRAGQHYGYTF. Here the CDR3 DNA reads TGTGCCAGCAGGGCGGGACAGCACTATGGCTACACCTTC.

In nucleotides, the CDR3 is TGTGCCAGCAGCATACAGGGGGCGCTGACTGAAGCTTTCTTT. Amino acids: CASSIQGALTEAFF. The chain carries TRBV11-2 and TRBJ1-1; 9 positions match TRBD1. The CDR3 contains 14 residues. V lost 5 bases, J lost 5 bases, and 6 bases stayed unmatched. Germline V CDR1 and CDR2: SGHAT, FQNNGV.

The CDR3 is CASSLGTGRGTYEQYF. The CDR3 bases are TGCGCCAGCAGCTTGGGGACGGGACGGGGGACCTACGAGCAGTACTTC. The chain recombines TRBV5-1 with TRBJ2-7, with D possibly TRBD2 on 6 matching bases. The germline gives CDR1 SGHRS, CDR2 YFSETQ. Trimming left V 0 bases short and J 2 bases short, with 15 bases between. The CDR3 loop spans 16 amino acids.

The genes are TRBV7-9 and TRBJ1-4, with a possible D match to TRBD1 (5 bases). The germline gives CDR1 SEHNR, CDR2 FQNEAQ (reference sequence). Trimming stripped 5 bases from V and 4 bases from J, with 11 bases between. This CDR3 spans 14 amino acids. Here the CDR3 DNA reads TGTGCCAGCAGCCGTGCACAGGATAATGAAAAACTGTTTTTT. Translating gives CASSRAQDNEKLFF.

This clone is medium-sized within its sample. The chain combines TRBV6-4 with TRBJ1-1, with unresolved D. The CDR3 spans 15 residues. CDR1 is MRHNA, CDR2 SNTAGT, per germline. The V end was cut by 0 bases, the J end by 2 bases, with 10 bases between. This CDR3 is CASSDSPEGNTEAFF. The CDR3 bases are TGTGCCAGCAGTGACTCCCCGGAGGGAAACACTGAAGCTTTCTTT.

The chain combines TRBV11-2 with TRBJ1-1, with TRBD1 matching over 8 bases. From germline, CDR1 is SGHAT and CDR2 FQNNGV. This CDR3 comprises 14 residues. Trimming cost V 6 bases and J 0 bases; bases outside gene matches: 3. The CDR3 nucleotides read TGTGCCAGCAGTTGGACAGGGTTGAACACTGAAGCTTTCTTT. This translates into CASSWTGLNTEAFF.

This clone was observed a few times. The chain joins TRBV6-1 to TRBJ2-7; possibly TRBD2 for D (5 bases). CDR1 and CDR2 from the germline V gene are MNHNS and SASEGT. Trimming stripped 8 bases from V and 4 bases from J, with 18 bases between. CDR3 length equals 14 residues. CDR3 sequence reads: CASSPVDGLYEQYF. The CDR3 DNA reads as TGTGCCAGCTCCCCAGTGGACGGACTGTACGAGCAGTACTTC.

CDR3: CASSLVGAGNTEAFF. The CDR3 DNA follows: TGTGCCAGCAGCTTGGTAGGCGCGGGGAACACTGAAGCTTTCTTT. The chain is built from TRBV5-8 and TRBJ1-1; D is unclear. CDR3 size: 15 residues. Germline V CDR1 and CDR2: SGHTS, YDEGEE. The V end lost 0 bases, the J end lost 1 base, and 10 bases lay between the germline ends.

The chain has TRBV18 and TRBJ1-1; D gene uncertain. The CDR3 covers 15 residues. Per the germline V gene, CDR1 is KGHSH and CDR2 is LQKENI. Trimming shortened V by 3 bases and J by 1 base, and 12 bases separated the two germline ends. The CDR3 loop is CASSPSVLANTEAFF. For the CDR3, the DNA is TGTGCCAGCTCACCGTCCGTATTGGCGAACACTGAAGCTTTCTTT.

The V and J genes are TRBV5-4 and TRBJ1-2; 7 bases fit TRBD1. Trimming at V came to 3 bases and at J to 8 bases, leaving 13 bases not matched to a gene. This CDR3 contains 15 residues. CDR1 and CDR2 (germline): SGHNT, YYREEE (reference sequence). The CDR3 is CASSSPTGSLGGYTF. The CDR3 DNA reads TGTGCCAGCAGCTCACCGACAGGGTCCCTAGGGGGCTACACCTTC.

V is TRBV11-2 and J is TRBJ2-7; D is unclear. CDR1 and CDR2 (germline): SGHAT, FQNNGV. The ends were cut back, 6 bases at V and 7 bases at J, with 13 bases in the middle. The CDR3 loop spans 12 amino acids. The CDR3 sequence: CASSPYVGEQYF. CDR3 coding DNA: TGTGCCAGCAGTCCATATGTCGGGGAGCAGTACTTC.